Listed here are 31 T cell receptor beta chains from one sample, sequenced in a study of shared clonotypes between healthy human individuals. The data were produced by immunoSEQ multiplex PCR, yet TCRdb's version contains in-frame clones alone and is incomplete. The table lists about 1 million clones, around 76% of them singletons. Material for sequencing was memory CD4+ T cells sorted from blood. Described subset: CD45RA-negative fraction. These receptors all come from a man younger than 30 in good health.

This chain links TRBV19 with TRBJ1-1, with D possibly TRBD1 on 5 matching bases. V lost 6 bases and J 0 bases, leaving 11 bases between the germline ends. The CDR3 totals 14 residues. CDR1 is LNHDA, CDR2 SQIVND, per germline (reference sequence). CDR3 amino acids: CASRVGHLNTEAFF. The CDR3 nucleotides read TGTGCCAGTAGAGTAGGACACCTGAACACTGAAGCTTTCTTT.

This clone has more than one count but fewer than ten. The chain links TRBV19 to TRBJ1-1; 9 bases line up with TRBD1. The V gene end was trimmed by 2 bases and the J gene end by 5 bases; junction bases not matched to a gene: 6. The germline V gene encodes CDR1 LNHDA and CDR2 SQIVND (reference sequence). The CDR3 loop spans 15 amino acids. The CDR3 nucleotides are TGTGCCAGTAGTATATTGGGACAGGGTCGTACTGAAGCTTTCTTT. Translation gives CASSILGQGRTEAFF.

This clone was observed many times. V is TRBV30 and J is TRBJ2-3, with D maybe TRBD2 (7 bases). V was cut by 8 bases and J by 6 bases, with 15 bases left in between. In germline, CDR1 is GTSNPN, CDR2 SVGIG (reference sequence). CDR3 length: 12 amino acids. DNA for the CDR3: TGTGCCGTAGAGGGGGGGCGGGATACGCAGTATTTT. Amino acid sequence: CAVEGGRDTQYF.

This clone was counted once. The gene calls are TRBV7-8 and TRBJ1-1, with D possibly being TRBD1 (5 bases). CDR1 and CDR2 from the germline V gene are SGHVS and FQNEAQ. The CDR3 contains 15 residues. V was shortened by 5 bases and J by 0 bases, with 13 bases between the two germline ends. CDR3 loop: CASSRDVGVNTEAFF. CDR3 in DNA: TGTGCCAGCAGCCGAGACGTGGGGGTGAACACTGAAGCTTTCTTT.

The rearrangement joins TRBV28 to TRBJ2-7; no clear D gene. Germline loops: CDR1 MDHEN, CDR2 SYDVKM. Trimming stripped 2 bases from V and 0 bases from J, with 8 bases between. This CDR3 is built from 14 residues. Here the CDR3 DNA reads TGTGCCAGCAGTTTACGTAGGAGCTCCTACGAGCAGTACTTC. This sequence encodes CASSLRRSSYEQYF.

The chain couples TRBV5-1 to TRBJ1-3, with D tentatively TRBD1 (6 bases). The CDR3 is made up of 14 amino acids. V was cut by 6 bases and J by 4 bases, with 14 bases left in between. Germline assignment: CDR1 SGHRS and CDR2 YFSETQ. The CDR3 is CASKEGGEGNTIYF. Here the CDR3 DNA reads TGCGCCAGCAAGGAAGGGGGGGAAGGAAACACCATATATTTT.

Notes on this clone: Given a far larger clone just one base away, this is likely a sequencing read error. The chain couples TRBV18 to TRBJ1-1; TRBD1 matches 9 bases. Germline-derived CDR1 and CDR2 are KGHSH and LQKENI. CDR3 size: 15 residues. This CDR3 is CASSPGQGKSTEASF. The DNA of the CDR3 is TGTGCCAGCTCACCCGGACAGGGGAAAAGCACTGAAGCTTCCTTT.

In its sample, this clone was seen once. V and J are TRBV4-1 and TRBJ2-5; D unresolved. Between the trimmed V and J ends, which lost 4 bases and 1 base, there was a span of 16 bases. The CDR3 is 16 residues long. Germline V CDR1 and CDR2: MGHRA, YSYEKL. The CDR3 DNA is TGCGCCAGCAGCCTTTACCCCCAAGGGTTCCAAGAGACCCAGTACTTC. Translating gives CASSLYPQGFQETQYF.

The chain carries TRBV5-4 and TRBJ2-5; D not certain. Germline V gene lookup returns CDR1 SGHNT and CDR2 YYREEE (reference sequence). Trimming stripped 1 base from V and 5 bases from J, with 9 bases between. This CDR3 has 13 residues. In nucleotides, the CDR3 is TGTGCCAGCAGCTTGCCTAGTGGGGAGACCCAGTACTTC. Its translation is CASSLPSGETQYF.

V gene TRBV7-9 combines with J gene TRBJ2-2; D may correspond to TRBD1 or TRBD2 (5 bases each). V dropped 4 bases and J dropped 4 bases, with 13 bases sitting between them. Per germline, CDR1 SEHNR and CDR2 FQNEAQ (reference sequence). CDR3 size: 15 residues. The CDR3 loop is CASSSLGRRTGELFF. DNA of the CDR3: TGTGCCAGCAGCTCCCTGGGACGGCGCACCGGGGAGCTGTTTTTT.

This clone was detected only once. The chain combines TRBV6-5 with TRBJ2-6; D is unresolved. This CDR3 spans 15 amino acids. Germline loops: CDR1 MNHEY, CDR2 SVGAGI. V was trimmed by 6 bases and J by 0 bases, leaving 9 bases between them. The CDR3 DNA reads as TGTGCCAGCAGAAATACTGTCTCTGGGGCCAACGTCCTGACTTTC. Its protein product is CASRNTVSGANVLTF.

This sequence joins TRBV5-1 and TRBJ2-3, with a possible D match to TRBD1 (5 bases). Trimming cost V 1 base and J 1 base, with 13 bases left between them. The germline V gene has CDR1 SGHRS and CDR2 YFSETQ. The CDR3 runs 16 residues. The CDR3 DNA reads TGCGCCAGCAGCTTGCGGCAGGGTCAGGGCACAGATACGCAGTATTTT. Translated, it gives CASSLRQGQGTDTQYF.

The V gene is TRBV7-2, the J gene TRBJ1-1; the D gene is possibly TRBD1 (6 bases). Between the trimmed V and J ends, which lost 0 bases and 4 bases, there was a span of 9 bases. The CDR3 covers 14 residues. Germline CDR1 is SGHTA and CDR2 is FQGNSA. CDR3 DNA: TGTGCCAGCAGCTTAGCGCCGGGGGCCACTGAAGCTTTCTTT. Its translation is CASSLAPGATEAFF.

The chain has TRBV21-1 and TRBJ1-1. TRBV21-1 is reported as a pseudogene. The CDR3 sequence is 17 residues long. The CDR3 sequence: CADGGAGDTGGNTEAFF. As DNA, the CDR3 is TGTGCCGACGGAGGGGCAGGCGATACGGGCGGGAACACTGAAGCTTTCTTT.

The CDR3 coding sequence is TGTGCCAGCAGCGGGCGACAGGGCCCAGATACGCAGTATTTT. Protein sequence: CASSGRQGPDTQYF. The gene calls are TRBV11-2 and TRBJ2-3; 7 bases are shared with TRBD1. The length of the CDR3 is 14 residues. The V segment lost 5 bases and the J segment 4 bases; nucleotides outside the gene matches: 6. In germline, CDR1 is SGHAT, CDR2 FQNNGV. Complete variable domain (other parts from reference TRBV11-2 and TRBJ2-3): EAGVAQSPRYKIIEKRQSVAFWCNPISGHATLYWYQQILGQGPKLLIQFQNNGVVDDSQLPKDRFSAERLKGVDSTLKIQPAKLEDSAVYLCASSGRQGPDTQYFGPGTRLTVL.

The CDR3 DNA follows: TGTGCCGCGCGCTCTAGCACAGATACGCAGTATTTT. Translating it yields CAARSSTDTQYF. The chain recombines TRBV6-1 with TRBJ2-3; no reliable D call. The CDR3 loop spans 12 amino acids. Germline loops: CDR1 MNHNS, CDR2 SASEGT. Trimming removed 11 bases from V and 0 bases from J, with 9 bases in between.

The V call is TRBV5-1, the J call TRBJ1-1; 9 bases are shared with TRBD1. The junction had 14 bases not matched to a gene; V was cut back by 3 bases and J by 5 bases. The CDR3 is 17 amino acids. Germline V gene lookup returns CDR1 SGHRS and CDR2 YFSETQ. The CDR3 spells CASSSVSGQGWGTEAFF. The CDR3 DNA is TGCGCCAGCAGCTCAGTTTCGGGACAGGGATGGGGTACTGAAGCTTTCTTT.

The genes are TRBV14 and TRBJ2-3; D is ambiguous. CDR3 size: 14 residues. V was shortened by 2 bases and J by 8 bases, with 14 bases between the two germline ends. Germline assignment: CDR1 SGHDN and CDR2 FVKESK. The CDR3 DNA reads TGTGCCAGCAGCCAATACCCCGTGACTGGTACGCAGTATTTT. Its translation: CASSQYPVTGTQYF. Complete variable domain (other parts from reference TRBV14 and TRBJ2-3): EAGVTQFPSHSVIEKGQTVTLRCDPISGHDNLYWYRRVMGKEIKFLLHFVKESKQDESGMPNNRFLAERTGGTYSTLKVQPAELEDSGVYFCASSQYPVTGTQYFGPGTRLTVL.

This clone came up a few times. CDR3 sequence reads: CASSLSGQGPSPLHF. CDR3 in DNA: TGTGCCAGCAGTCTCTCGGGACAGGGGCCTTCACCCCTCCACTTT. V usage is TRBV27 and J usage is TRBJ1-6; 10 nucleotides agree with TRBD1. The trim removed 5 bases at V and 9 bases at J, leaving 7 bases unmatched. The germline gives CDR1 MNHEY, CDR2 SMNVEV (reference sequence). CDR3 size: 15 residues.

The gene calls are TRBV7-8 and TRBJ1-5; TRBD1 matches at 9 bases. The trim removed 5 bases at V and 6 bases at J, leaving 11 bases unmatched. The CDR3 covers 16 residues. Per the germline V gene, CDR1 is SGHVS and CDR2 is FQNEAQ. CDR3 loop: CASSPRGQGMGQPQHF. The CDR3 DNA follows: TGTGCCAGCAGCCCGCGCGGACAGGGGATGGGTCAGCCCCAGCATTTT.

V and J are TRBV18 and TRBJ2-3, with no clear D. The germline V and J ends were trimmed by 3 bases and 5 bases, with 9 bases remaining between them. CDR1 is KGHSH and CDR2 is LQKENI in the germline V gene. The CDR3 loop spans 13 amino acids. The CDR3 protein is CASSPTWGDTQYF. CDR3 in DNA: TGTGCCAGCTCACCTACTTGGGGAGATACGCAGTATTTT.

The chain carries TRBV5-1 and TRBJ2-3; no definite D call. Germline CDR1 is SGHRS and CDR2 is YFSETQ. There are 12 residues in the CDR3. Trimming removed 2 bases at V and 5 bases at J, with 6 bases between. Here the CDR3 reads CASSFIRDTQYF. Here the CDR3 DNA reads TGCGCCAGCAGCTTCATTCGAGATACGCAGTATTTT.

The gene calls are TRBV7-9 and TRBJ1-5; D is unresolved. Germline CDR1 and CDR2: SEHNR and FQNEAQ (reference sequence). The CDR3 is 12 residues long. V lost 4 bases, J lost 8 bases, and 9 bases lay in between. As DNA, the CDR3 is TGTGCCAGCAGCTCCGAGTTTGAGCCCCAGCATTTT. Translated, it gives CASSSEFEPQHF.

This clone appeared many times. CDR3 residues: CASSFGQLQPQHF. CDR3 in DNA: TGTGCCAGTTCGTTCGGACAACTTCAGCCCCAGCATTTT. V usage is TRBV19 and J usage is TRBJ1-5, with D possibly matching TRBD1 (5 bases). Germline loops: CDR1 LNHDA, CDR2 SQIVND (reference sequence). V lost 8 bases to trimming and J lost 6 bases, with 14 bases between them. This CDR3 is 13 amino acids long. Together with reference TRBV19 and TRBJ1-5, the CDR3 gives the full variable domain: DGGITQSPKYLFRKEGQNVTLSCEQNLNHDAMYWYRQDPGQGLRLIYYSQIVNDFQKGDIAEGYSVSREKKESFPLTVTSAQKNPTAFYLCASSFGQLQPQHFGDGTRLSIL.

The genes are TRBV30 and TRBJ1-6; a weak D match, TRBD1 (5 bases). V lost 1 base and J lost 14, with 24 bases in between. Germline loops: CDR1 GTSNPN, CDR2 SVGIG (reference sequence). The CDR3 covers 16 residues. The CDR3 loop reads CAWSDPGTAVRISLHF. The CDR3 DNA sequence: TGTGCCTGGAGTGACCCCGGGACGGCCGTAAGAATATCCCTCCACTTT.

The chain joins TRBV27 to TRBJ1-2, with D tentatively TRBD1 (5 bases). From germline, CDR1 is MNHEY and CDR2 SMNVEV (reference sequence). The CDR3 runs to 16 residues. V lost 1 base and J 2 bases, leaving 14 bases between the germline ends. CDR3: CASSLLSGIFNYGYTF. The CDR3, as DNA: TGTGCCAGCAGTTTATTATCAGGGATTTTCAACTATGGCTACACCTTC.

The genes are TRBV5-1 and TRBJ2-1; D is unresolved. V lost 2 bases and J 6 bases, leaving 12 bases between the germline ends. Germline CDR1 is SGHRS and CDR2 is YFSETQ. The CDR3 covers 14 residues. The CDR3 DNA sequence: TGCGCCAGCAGCTTAGTAGGTATCCTCAATGAGCAGTTCTTC. It encodes CASSLVGILNEQFF.

The CDR3 reads CASSTLGENTGELFF. CDR3 DNA: TGTGCCAGCAGTACTCTAGGGGAGAACACCGGGGAGCTGTTTTTT. V usage is TRBV7-3 and J usage is TRBJ2-2; perhaps TRBD1 as D (5 bases). Trimming stripped 6 bases from V and 1 base from J, with 12 bases between. In germline, CDR1 is SGHTA, CDR2 FQGTGA. The CDR3 runs to 15 residues.

On this clone itself: This CDR3 is also generated by other DNA sequences in the sample. This rearrangement joins TRBV9 to TRBJ1-4, with 8 bases lining up with TRBD1. The V gene's germline CDR1 is SGDLS and CDR2 YYNGEE. The CDR3 is 14 residues long. Germline trimming cut 3 bases from V and 4 bases from J; bases unmatched to any gene: 2. CDR3 protein: CASSADRGNEKLFF. The CDR3 nucleotides are TGTGCCAGCAGCGCCGACAGGGGTAATGAAAAACTGTTTTTT. The full variable domain, with the rest looked up from reference TRBV9 and TRBJ1-4, is DSGVTQTPKHLITATGQRVTLRCSPRSGDLSVYWYQQSLDQGLQFLIQYYNGEERAKGNILERFSAQQFPDLHSELNLSSLELGDSALYFCASSADRGNEKLFFGSGTQLSVL.

V gene TRBV13 combines with J gene TRBJ1-1; possible D gene TRBD1, 5 bases. CDR3 size: 16 residues. Germline V gene lookup returns CDR1 PRHDT and CDR2 FYEKMQ (reference sequence). The V gene lost 4 bases and the J gene lost 1 base, with 16 bases spanning the gap. The CDR3 here is CASSYSGRGRNTEAFF. Written as DNA, the CDR3 is TGTGCCAGCAGCTATTCAGGGCGGGGGAGGAACACTGAAGCTTTCTTT.

Points on this clone: The sample has other DNA sequences that encode this CDR3 too. The chain employs TRBV5-1 and TRBJ1-2; D is ambiguous. The CDR3 has 14 residues. In germline, CDR1 is SGHRS, CDR2 YFSETQ. Deletions cut 0 bases from V and 7 bases from J, with 13 bases between. The CDR3 sequence is CASSLGPGGSGYTF. In DNA, the CDR3 is TGCGCCAGCAGCTTGGGTCCAGGCGGGAGTGGCTACACCTTC.